This is a list of T cell receptor beta chains from one sample in a study of cytomegalovirus exposure and HLA in healthy donors. Clones were sequenced by immunoSEQ multiplex PCR, and TCRdb holds only the in-frame ones, with some missing. The profile covers 100,000 to 150,000 clones, with about 90% appearing a single time and about 3.7% taken by the ten largest. Sequencing input: PBMCs. The receptors stem from a man aged 25 to 45 in good health and CMV-seronegative. CDR3s include the opening cysteine and the closing phenylalanine or tryptophan. The D gene is left open where the match is weak.

TRBD2,TRBJ2-1,TRBV19,CASRLAGASYNEQFF,TGTGCCAGTAGACTAGCGGGGGCTTCCTACAATGAGCAGTTCTTC
TRBD1,TRBJ2-7,TRBV7-9,CASSYRGTGEYEQYF,TGTGCCAGCAGCTACCGCGGGACAGGGGAGTACGAGCAGTACTTC
TRBD2,TRBJ2-1,TRBV9,CASIGTSGSSYNEQFF,TGTGCCAGCATCGGGACTAGCGGTAGCTCCTACAATGAGCAGTTCTTC
TRBD1,TRBJ2-1,TRBV6-6,CASSRQGVRNEQFF,TGTGCCAGCAGTCGGCAGGGGGTGCGCAATGAGCAGTTCTTC
.,TRBJ1-6,TRBV10-3,CAISVGTTNSPLHF,TGTGCCATCAGTGTAGGGACAACCAATTCACCCCTCCACTTT
.,TRBJ1-4,TRBV18,CASSPPGRGQNEKLFF,TGTGCCAGCTCACCTCCTGGAAGGGGCCAGAATGAAAAACTGTTTTTT
.,TRBJ2-5,TRBV5-1,CASSLVPTRRQETQYF,TGCGCCAGCAGCTTGGTTCCGACACGCAGGCAAGAGACCCAGTACTTC
.,TRBJ1-5,TRBV6-5,CASSLPGQPQHF,TGTGCCAGCAGCCTGCCGGGTCAGCCCCAGCATTTT
.,TRBJ1-1,TRBV18,CASSPPARTPTEAFF,TGTGCCAGCTCACCACCGGCTCGAACCCCCACTGAAGCTTTCTTT
TRBD1,TRBJ1-3,TRBV6-1,CASSLTGALNTIYF,TGTGCCAGCAGTTTAACAGGGGCGTTAAACACCATATATTTT
.,TRBJ2-7,TRBV27,CASSLTGAAQYF,TGTGCCAGCAGTTTAACTGGGGCCGCGCAGTACTTC
.,TRBJ2-5,TRBV6-5,CASSYSEWETQYF,TGTGCCAGCAGTTACTCGGAGTGGGAGACCCAGTACTTC
.,TRBJ2-7,TRBV15,CATSREESSYEQYF,TGTGCCACCAGCAGAGAGGAGAGCTCCTACGAGCAGTACTTC
.,TRBJ1-2,TRBV19,CASSNSREGYTF,TGTGCCAGTAGTAACTCCCGGGAGGGCTACACCTTC
.,TRBJ1-1,TRBV2,CASSARQGDQGRIF,TGTGCCAGCAGTGCGAGGCAGGGCGACCAGGGGCGAATCTTT
.,TRBJ2-7,TRBV11-2,CASSPSTHAGYEQYF,TGTGCCAGCAGCCCGTCGACTCATGCGGGCTACGAGCAGTACTTC
TRBD1,TRBJ2-2,TRBV7-7,CASSTAGTANTGELFF,TGTGCTAGCAGCACGGCCGGGACAGCTAACACCGGGGAGCTGTTTTTT
.,TRBJ2-7,TRBV5-1,CASSLDREYEQYF,TGCGCCAGCAGCTTGGACCGGGAGTACGAGCAGTACTTC
.,TRBJ2-3,TRBV2,CASSPGTSTDTQYF,TGTGCCAGCAGTCCAGGTACTAGCACAGATACGCAGTATTTT
.,TRBJ2-5,TRBV6-5,CASSTTAQETQYF,TGTGCCAGCAGTACGACAGCCCAAGAGACCCAGTACTTC